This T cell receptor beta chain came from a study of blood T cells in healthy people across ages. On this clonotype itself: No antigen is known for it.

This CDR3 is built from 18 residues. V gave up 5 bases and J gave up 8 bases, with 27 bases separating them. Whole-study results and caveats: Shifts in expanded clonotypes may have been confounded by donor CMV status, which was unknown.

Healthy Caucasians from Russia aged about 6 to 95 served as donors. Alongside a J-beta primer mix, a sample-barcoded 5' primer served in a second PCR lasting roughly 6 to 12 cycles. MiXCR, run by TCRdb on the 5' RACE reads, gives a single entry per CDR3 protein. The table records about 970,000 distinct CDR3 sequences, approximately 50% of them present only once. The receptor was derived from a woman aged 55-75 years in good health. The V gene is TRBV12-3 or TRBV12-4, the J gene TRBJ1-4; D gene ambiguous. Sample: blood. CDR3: CASSPRAEKGSLGEKLFF. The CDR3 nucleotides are TGTGCCAGCAGTCCAAGGGCCGAAAAAGGATCCCTAGGAGAAAAACTGTTTTTT.